This T cell receptor beta chain was obtained from a study of post-analysis software for immune sequencing data. Unique molecular identifiers were carried by the TCR beta cDNA libraries. MiXCR, run by TCRdb on the PCR reads, gives a single entry per CDR3 protein. The sample lists about 620,000 distinct CDR3 sequences; around 47% were seen once. Study results and limitations: In multiple sclerosis, normalized Chao1 diversity was significantly below that of controls.

This clonotype came up a few times. Its antigen remains unknown. The sequenced material came from blood. The TCR comes from a girl between 5 and 17 years old with multiple sclerosis.

This chain's CDR3 is CASTDLREGNQPQHF. CDR3 nucleotide sequence: TGTGCCAGCACCGATCTCAGGGAGGGCAATCAGCCCCAGCATTTT. J is TRBJ1-5 and V is TRBV6-5, with a weak D call TRBD1 (5 bases). Germline V gives CDR1 MNHEY, CDR2 SVGAGI. The length of the CDR3 is 15 residues. V was clipped by 7 bases and J by 2 bases, with 15 bases between them.